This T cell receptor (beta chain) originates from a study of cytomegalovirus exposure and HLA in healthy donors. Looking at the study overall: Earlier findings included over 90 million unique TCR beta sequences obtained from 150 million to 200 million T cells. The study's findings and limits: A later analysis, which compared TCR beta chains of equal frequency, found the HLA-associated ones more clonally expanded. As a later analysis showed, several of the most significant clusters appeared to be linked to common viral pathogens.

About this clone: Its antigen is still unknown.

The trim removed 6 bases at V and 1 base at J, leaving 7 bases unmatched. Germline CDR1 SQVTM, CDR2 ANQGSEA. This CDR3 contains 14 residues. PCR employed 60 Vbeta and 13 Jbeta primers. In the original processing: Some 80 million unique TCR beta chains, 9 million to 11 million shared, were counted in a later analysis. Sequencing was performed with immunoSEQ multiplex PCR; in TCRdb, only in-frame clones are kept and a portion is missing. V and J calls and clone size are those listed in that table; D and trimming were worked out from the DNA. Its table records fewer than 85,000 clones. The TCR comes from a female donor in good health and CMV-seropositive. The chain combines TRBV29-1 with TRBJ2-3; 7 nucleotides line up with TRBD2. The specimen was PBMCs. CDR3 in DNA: TGCAGCGTGGGGCCGGGACTACGCACAGATACGCAGTATTTT. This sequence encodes CSVGPGLRTDTQYF.